A single sample is the source of the 22 T cell receptor beta chains below, sequenced in a study of T cell responses to AZD1222 COVID-19 vaccine. The data were produced by immunoSEQ multiplex PCR, yet TCRdb's version contains in-frame clones alone and is incomplete. The sample lists about 140,000 clones; around 90% were seen once. The sample here was peripheral blood, taken 28 days after the second AZD1222 dose. The receptors stem from an adult who received the AZD1222 COVID-19 vaccine.

The J gene is TRBJ2-3, the V gene TRBV27; D is perhaps TRBD1 (6 bases). CDR1 and CDR2 (germline): MNHEY, SMNVEV (reference sequence). The germline V and J ends were trimmed by 3 bases and 4 bases, with 20 bases remaining between them. The CDR3 is 17 amino acids. CDR3 loop: CASSFVRSGAGADTQYF. CDR3 sequence (DNA): TGTGCCAGCAGTTTTGTCAGGTCAGGGGCCGGGGCAGATACGCAGTATTTT.

The CDR3 reads CASSRALLAGGGKETQYF. CDR3 nucleotide sequence: TGTGCCAGCAGCCGAGCCCTCCTAGCGGGAGGGGGGAAAGAGACCCAGTACTTC. The J gene is TRBJ2-5, the V gene TRBV7-8; TRBD2 agrees at 12 bases. With 5 bases clipped from V and 3 bases from J, the junction kept 13 bases outside the gene matches. Per the germline V gene, CDR1 is SGHVS and CDR2 is FQNEAQ. CDR3 length: 18 amino acids.

This chain links TRBV19 with TRBJ1-4, with 7 positions matching TRBD1. V shed 6 bases, J shed 3 bases, and the junction held 7 bases outside the gene matches. The CDR3 has 15 residues. Germline CDR1 LNHDA, CDR2 SQIVND (reference sequence). CDR3 nucleotides: TGTGCCAGTAGGTCCCCAGGGGGGCCTAATGAAAAACTGTTTTTT. This sequence encodes CASRSPGGPNEKLFF.

This chain uses TRBV15 with TRBJ2-7, with D maybe TRBD1 (6 bases). Trimming shortened V by 0 bases and J by 0 bases, and 21 bases separated the two germline ends. Germline CDR1 is LNHNV and CDR2 is YYDKDF (reference sequence). The CDR3 has 19 amino acids. CDR3 sequence (DNA): TGTGCCACCAGCAGAGATCCGGGGCCGGGACATCGGAGCTCCTACGAGCAGTACTTC. It specifies CATSRDPGPGHRSSYEQYF.

This clone has a single count. This chain joins TRBV7-2 and TRBJ1-5; D unresolved. V was shortened by 5 bases and J by 2 bases, with 13 bases between the two germline ends. Germline CDR1 reads SGHTA; CDR2 reads FQGNSA. The CDR3 runs 15 residues. The CDR3 region is CASSPTAVGNQPQHF. The CDR3 DNA reads TGTGCCAGCAGCCCCACGGCAGTTGGCAATCAGCCCCAGCATTTT.

The chain links TRBV5-1 to TRBJ2-1; maybe TRBD2 (6 bases). The germline V and J ends were trimmed by 0 bases and 8 bases, with 15 bases remaining between them. Looked up from germline, CDR1 is SGHRS and CDR2 is YFSETQ. The CDR3 sequence is 15 residues long. Written as DNA, the CDR3 is TGCGCCAGCAGCTTGGGGGCGGGACGGAACCATGAGCAGTTCTTC. This sequence encodes CASSLGAGRNHEQFF.

The chain recombines TRBV5-1 with TRBJ1-1; tentatively, D is TRBD1 (5 bases). V was shortened by 0 bases and J by 1 base, with 7 bases between the two germline ends. This CDR3 has 14 amino acids. Germline V gene data show CDR1 as SGHRS and CDR2 as YFSETQ. CDR3 residues: CASSLADRNTEAFF. Here the CDR3 DNA reads TGCGCCAGCAGCTTGGCCGACAGGAACACTGAAGCTTTCTTT.

The chain joins TRBV5-4 to TRBJ1-4; 8 nucleotides align to TRBD1. The CDR3 length is 13 residues. CDR1 and CDR2 from the germline V gene are SGHNT and YYREEE (reference sequence). The J segment lost 7 bases and the V segment lost 4 bases, leaving 3 bases of the junction unmatched. The CDR3 sequence: CASSPDRAEKLFF. The CDR3 region has the DNA TGTGCCAGCAGCCCGGACAGGGCTGAAAAACTGTTTTTT. Filled out from reference TRBV5-4 and TRBJ1-4, the complete variable domain reads ETGVTQSPTHLIKTRGQQVTLRCSSQSGHNTVSWYQQALGQGPQFIFQYYREEENGRGNFPPRFSGLQFPNYSSELNVNALELDDSALYLCASSPDRAEKLFFGSGTQLSVL.

The V gene is TRBV7-2, the J gene TRBJ2-7; 7 bases line up with TRBD1. The ends lost 1 base at V and 2 bases at J; junction bases unmatched: 5. This CDR3 spans 15 amino acids. Germline assignment: CDR1 SGHTA and CDR2 FQGNSA. The CDR3 reads CASSLDRDSTYEQYF. The CDR3 coding sequence is TGTGCCAGCAGCTTAGACCGGGACAGCACCTACGAGCAGTACTTC.

The chain uses TRBV11-3 and TRBJ2-5; TRBD2 matches 10 bases. V gave up 1 base and J gave up 2 bases; unmatched junction bases: 4. CDR3 length equals 16 residues. Germline V gene data show CDR1 as SGHNT and CDR2 as YENEEA. CDR3 amino acids: CASSLGTSGGQETQYF. CDR3 nucleotide sequence: TGTGCCAGCAGCTTAGGGACTAGCGGCGGGCAAGAGACCCAGTACTTC.

V is TRBV19 and J is TRBJ1-2; D gene uncertain. Germline lookup yields CDR1 LNHDA and CDR2 SQIVND (reference sequence). There are 17 residues in the CDR3. The V gene lost 3 bases and the J gene lost 2 bases, with 19 bases spanning the gap. The CDR3 DNA follows: TGTGCCAGTAGTATTGGGGTTAAGAGGGTTACGAACTATGGCTACACCTTC. Its translation is CASSIGVKRVTNYGYTF.

The chain recombines TRBV11-3 with TRBJ2-3; perhaps TRBD2 as D (6 bases). The V end was cut by 1 base, the J end by 10 bases, with 12 bases between. The CDR3 consists of 13 residues. The V gene's germline CDR1 is SGHNT and CDR2 YENEEA. CDR3 sequence: CASSLVPGGAQYF. CDR3 nucleotides: TGTGCCAGCAGCTTAGTCCCCGGGGGAGCGCAGTATTTT.

The J gene is TRBJ1-6, the V gene TRBV21-1. TRBV21-1 is a listed pseudogene. This CDR3 has 16 amino acids. The CDR3 sequence is CASIVLPSSYNSPLHF. CDR3 nucleotides: TGTGCCAGCATTGTCCTTCCGAGCTCCTATAATTCACCCCTCCACTTT.

This clone was detected only a few times. The chain joins TRBV10-3 to TRBJ1-3; 8 bases align to TRBD1. The germline gives CDR1 ENHRY, CDR2 SYGVKD. Losses at the gene ends were 5 bases for V and 4 bases for J; bases not matched to a gene: 4. The CDR3 sequence is 14 residues long. In nucleotides, the CDR3 is TGTGCCATCAGTCAACAGGGGGAAGGAAACACCATATATTTT. This translates into CAISQQGEGNTIYF.

The chain recombines TRBV28 with TRBJ1-1; D is undetermined. The V gene's germline CDR1 is MDHEN and CDR2 SYDVKM. V lost 2 bases and J 2 bases, leaving 6 bases between the germline ends. There are 13 residues in the CDR3. The CDR3 loop is CASSLQVNTEAFF. CDR3 bases: TGTGCCAGCAGTTTACAGGTTAACACTGAAGCTTTCTTT.

This chain joins TRBV6-6 and TRBJ1-1; D is uncertain. V was trimmed by 6 bases and J by 5 bases, leaving 13 bases between them. This CDR3 region has 13 residues. Germline V gives CDR1 MNHNY, CDR2 SVGAGI (reference sequence). This chain's CDR3 is CASSPVGWTEAFF. The CDR3 coding sequence is TGTGCCAGCAGCCCGGTTGGCTGGACTGAAGCTTTCTTT.

V gene TRBV6-5 combines with J gene TRBJ2-1; D gene unclear. V lost 2 bases and J lost 2, with 10 bases in between. Per germline, CDR1 MNHEY and CDR2 SVGAGI. The CDR3 sequence is 15 residues long. The CDR3 sequence is CASSYRALTYNEQFF. The CDR3 DNA is TGTGCCAGCAGTTACCGGGCCCTTACCTACAATGAGCAGTTCTTC.

The rearrangement uses TRBV9 and TRBJ1-1; no clear D gene. This CDR3 comprises 16 residues. From germline, CDR1 is SGDLS and CDR2 YYNGEE. Between the trimmed V and J ends, which lost 0 bases and 1 base, there was a span of 13 bases. The CDR3 spells CASSVGPGGWNTEAFF. In DNA form, the CDR3 reads TGTGCCAGCAGCGTAGGGCCAGGTGGGTGGAACACTGAAGCTTTCTTT.

The CDR3 loop is CASSLFGGKSSYEQYF. For the CDR3, the DNA is TGTGCCAGCAGTTTATTTGGAGGGAAGTCCTCCTACGAGCAGTACTTC. This chain connects TRBV28 to TRBJ2-7; a weak D match, TRBD2 (6 bases). CDR1 and CDR2 (germline): MDHEN, SYDVKM. The CDR3 sequence is 16 residues long. V lost 1 base and J 0 bases, leaving 13 bases between the germline ends.

The rearrangement joins TRBV11-2 to TRBJ1-1, with D hard to call. Looked up from germline, CDR1 is SGHAT and CDR2 is FQNNGV. This CDR3 has 14 residues. The germline V and J ends were trimmed by 1 base and 3 bases, with 9 bases remaining between them. Here the CDR3 DNA reads TGTGCCAGCAGCTTAGGACGAGGAGACACTGAAGCTTTCTTT. This sequence encodes CASSLGRGDTEAFF.

The rearrangement links TRBV27 to TRBJ2-3; no definite D call. The V end lost 5 bases, the J end lost 2 bases, and 14 bases lay between the germline ends. This CDR3 has 15 residues. Germline V gene lookup returns CDR1 MNHEY and CDR2 SMNVEV (reference sequence). This chain's CDR3 is CASSLARPFTDTQYF. In DNA, the CDR3 is TGTGCCAGCAGTCTGGCCCGACCCTTCACAGATACGCAGTATTTT.

The table lists this clone with a count of one. The rearrangement joins TRBV7-2 to TRBJ1-2, with D unclear. V lost 5 bases and J 5 bases, leaving 9 bases between the germline ends. The CDR3 loop spans 12 amino acids. The germline gives CDR1 SGHTA, CDR2 FQGNSA. In DNA form, the CDR3 reads TGTGCCAGCAGCATAGACGTGTATGGCTACACCTTC. It codes for CASSIDVYGYTF.